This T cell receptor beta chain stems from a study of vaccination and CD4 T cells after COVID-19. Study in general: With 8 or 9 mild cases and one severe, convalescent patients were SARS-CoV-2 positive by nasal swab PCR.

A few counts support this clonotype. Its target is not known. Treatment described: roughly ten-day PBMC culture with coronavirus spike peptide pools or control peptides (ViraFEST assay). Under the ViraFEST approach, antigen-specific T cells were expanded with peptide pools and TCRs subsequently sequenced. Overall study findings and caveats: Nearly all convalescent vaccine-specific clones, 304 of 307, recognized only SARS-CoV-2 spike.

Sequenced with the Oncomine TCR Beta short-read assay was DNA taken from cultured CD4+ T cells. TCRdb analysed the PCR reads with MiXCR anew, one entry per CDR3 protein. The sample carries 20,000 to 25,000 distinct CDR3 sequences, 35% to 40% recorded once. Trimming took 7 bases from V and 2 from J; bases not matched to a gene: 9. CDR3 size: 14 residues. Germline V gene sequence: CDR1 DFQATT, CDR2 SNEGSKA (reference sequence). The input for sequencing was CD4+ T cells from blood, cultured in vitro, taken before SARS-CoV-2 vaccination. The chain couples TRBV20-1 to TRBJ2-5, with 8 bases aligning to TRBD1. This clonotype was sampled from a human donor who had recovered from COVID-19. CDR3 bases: TGCAGTGGTGCCCGAGGGACAGGACAAGAGACCCAGTACTTC. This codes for CSGARGTGQETQYF.